One TCR beta chain is described in this entry. CDR3 size: 13 residues. Germline assignment: CDR1 LNHNV and CDR2 YYDKDF (reference sequence). V dropped 4 bases and J dropped 7; count of bases not matched to a gene: 2. This record comes from a study of T cell changes during pregnancy in multiple sclerosis. Here immunoSEQ multiplex PCR was the method, and the copy in TCRdb shows in-frame clones only, minus some. In the table there are approximately 33,000 clones, 92% of which are singletons. The specimen was CD4+ T cells from peripheral blood mononuclear cells, collected after pregnancy. The J gene is TRBJ2-1, the V gene TRBV15, with 9 bases that match TRBD2. The receptor comes from a female donor with multiple sclerosis, enrolled in a pregnancy study. The CDR3 is CATSKSGRNEQFF. DNA of the CDR3: TGTGCCACCAGCAAAAGCGGGAGGAATGAGCAGTTCTTC.